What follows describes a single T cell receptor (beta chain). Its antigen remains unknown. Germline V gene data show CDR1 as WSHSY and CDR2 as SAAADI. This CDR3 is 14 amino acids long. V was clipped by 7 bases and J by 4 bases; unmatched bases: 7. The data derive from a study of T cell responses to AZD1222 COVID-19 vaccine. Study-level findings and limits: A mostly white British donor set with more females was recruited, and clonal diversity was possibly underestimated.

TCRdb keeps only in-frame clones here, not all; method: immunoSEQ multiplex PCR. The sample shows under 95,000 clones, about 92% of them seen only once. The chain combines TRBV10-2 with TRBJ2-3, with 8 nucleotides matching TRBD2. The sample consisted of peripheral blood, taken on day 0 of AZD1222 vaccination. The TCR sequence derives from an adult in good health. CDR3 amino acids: CASITTGGPDTQYF. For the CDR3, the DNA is TGCGCCAGCATCACAACGGGGGGGCCAGATACGCAGTATTTT.